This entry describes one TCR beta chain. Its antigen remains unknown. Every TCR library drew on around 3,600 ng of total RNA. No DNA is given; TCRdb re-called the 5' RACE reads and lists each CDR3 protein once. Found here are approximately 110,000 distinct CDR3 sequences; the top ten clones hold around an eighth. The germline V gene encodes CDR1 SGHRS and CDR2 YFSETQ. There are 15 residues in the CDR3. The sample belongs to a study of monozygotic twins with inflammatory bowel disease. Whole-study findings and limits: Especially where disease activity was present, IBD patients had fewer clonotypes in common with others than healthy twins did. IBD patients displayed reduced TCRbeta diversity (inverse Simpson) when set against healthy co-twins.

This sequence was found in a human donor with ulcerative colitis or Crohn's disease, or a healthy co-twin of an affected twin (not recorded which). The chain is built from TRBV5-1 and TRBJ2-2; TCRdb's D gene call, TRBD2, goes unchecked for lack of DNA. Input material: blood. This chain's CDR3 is CASSLNLAATGELFF.